These T cell receptor beta chains were read from a single sample in a study of T cells expressing NK-cell markers. From its re-call of the 5' RACE reads, TCRdb lists each CDR3 protein once, without DNA. The sample shows a few hundred thousand distinct CDR3 sequences, and 3.5% to 4.5% sits with its ten largest clones. The specimen sequenced was blood T cells: a sorted CD56 or NKG2C T cell subset, CD4+ or CD8+ T cells, or bulk PBMC T cells (not recorded which). These receptors all come from a man between 18 and 35 years old in good health. CDR3s include the opening cysteine and the closing phenylalanine or tryptophan. The order of the fields is V gene, J gene, CDR3 protein.

TRBV7-2,TRBJ2-2,CASSLREETGELFF
TRBV3-1,TRBJ1-1,CASSQTSIGSMNTEAFF
TRBV12-3/TRBV12-4,TRBJ2-3,CASSLPLGVSGSSTDTQYF
TRBV27,TRBJ2-3,CASRGLHPDTQYF
TRBV20-1,TRBJ2-1,CSAGRTGVYNEQFF
TRBV5-1,TRBJ1-2,CASSLQGDGYTF
TRBV7-9,TRBJ2-7,CASSYLGRQYEQYF
TRBV7-8,TRBJ2-4,CASSSKTSRTSGRQNIQYF
TRBV2,TRBJ2-1,CASSEGASRNEQFF
TRBV5-1,TRBJ1-1,CASSSPTEAFF
TRBV4-2,TRBJ2-7,CASSQEGVGLYEQYF
TRBV20-1,TRBJ2-7,CSASFTSGIIYEQYF
TRBV27,TRBJ1-1,CASSLNRAGNTEAFF
TRBV7-6,TRBJ1-4,CAILGWGRGEKLFF
TRBV29-1,TRBJ2-3,CSVVGLLAVTQYF
TRBV27,TRBJ1-2,CASSFRTGVNYGYTF
TRBV6-5,TRBJ2-1,CASSYSINAGTSNNEQFF
TRBV5-6,TRBJ2-7,CASSSRQGSFYEQYF
TRBV4-2,TRBJ2-6,CASSQLQGSGANVLTF
TRBV29-1,TRBJ2-1,CSVGLPNNNEQFF
TRBV5-1,TRBJ1-1,CASSLFGQNTEAFF
TRBV20-1,TRBJ2-2,CSNMTGGIGGELFF
TRBV28,TRBJ2-3,CASSLSFPRTRGSKSYF
TRBV4-1,TRBJ2-3,CASSHPRERNTDTQYF
TRBV20-1,TRBJ2-7,CSAPASGSVFVGQYF
TRBV5-5,TRBJ1-2,CASSYADREGYTF
TRBV9,TRBJ1-1,CASSVDPGGTEAFF
TRBV10-3,TRBJ2-6,CAISESAGLSGANVLTF
TRBV4-2,TRBJ2-2,CASSPFKGDTGELFF
TRBV20-1,TRBJ2-2,CSAFAAGTPGRTGELFF
TRBV25-1,TRBJ2-1,CASSELQGGVGEQFF
TRBV7-2,TRBJ2-4,CASSLVVREILYF
TRBV20-1,TRBJ2-3,CSARDGLAHTDTQYF
TRBV3-1,TRBJ2-1,CASSRQGQYEQFF
TRBV24-1,TRBJ1-2,CATSDLRDGGYTF